This paragraph covers one T cell receptor (beta chain) sequence. Its antigen is not yet known. No much larger clone exists at a distance of one base, and base qualities are not known. TCRbeta CDR3 regions were amplified from genomic DNA by means of the immunoSEQ Assay, a bias-controlled multiplex PCR. The study's own analysis went as follows. Nucleated cell counts per sample were estimated from amplification of reference gene primers within the assay. To quantify the absolute abundance of each unique TCRbeta CDR3 rearrangement, sequence reads were collapsed and filtered. Productive Simpson clonality was computed per sample as the square root of Simpson's diversity index over productive rearrangements. TCRdb limited this immuneACCESS table to in-frame rearrangements with V and J called. A share of clones is missing; checked studies link under half to unresolved V genes, and the rest is unexplained. The V and J calls and clone size were taken over from that table, and D and trimming were inferred from the DNA. This sample comprises 70,000 to 90,000 clones, approximately 78% of them detected only once. 0.95% to 1.5% of the sample is held by the ten biggest clonotypes.

Each collaborating institution followed its own protocols to collect whole blood in K2EDTA tubes. For TCRbeta analysis, collaborator samples were shipped as frozen whole blood, as isolated PBMCs, or as DNA extracted from either sample type. These data are taken from a study of blood T cell repertoires in COVID-19 (TCRdb year 2020). Context from the whole study: Collaborator samples came from the United States, Italy and Spain and covered acute and convalescent phases of COVID-19. The prospective study material was composed of cDNA or gDNA derived from T cells, B-cell-depleted T cells, or PBMCs. Subjects who had been exposed to COVID-19, were actively infected with it, or had recovered from it provided the deeply sampled blood TCRbeta repertoires that made up the dataset. The repertoires were released in a freely available public database intended as a resource for research on the immune response to SARS-CoV-2. Samples came from the ongoing ImmuneRACE study (first 160 participants) plus 1,254 subjects from 6 global collaborators. Nearly every sample came with metadata listing a de-identified subject ID, COVID-19 status, age in years and sex. HLA class I and class II types, where available, came from metadata supplied by the sample provider rather than from assay-based typing. Broader findings and caveats from the paper: How much clinical and demographic metadata was included differed by source and by participant, and the metadata was provided uncurated.

V is trimmed back by 7 bases and J by 7 bases, and the junction contains 13 bases that no gene match accounts for. CDR1 and CDR2, per the germline V gene (reference sequence), are SGHNT and YYREEE. The CDR3 starts with the cysteine, ends with the phenylalanine, and has 15 residues. Of all the DNA, just the CDR3 is kept, 45 bases in frame from base 1. What was sequenced was peripheral blood. In this chain, TRBV5-4 is recombined with TRBJ2-2, with 7 middle bases fitting TRBD1. The clonotype originates from a woman aged 80 or over with acute or convalescent COVID-19. Here is the DNA: TGTGCCAGCGCTACTTCGAGGGGGCAGGGCGGGGAGCTGTTTTTT. The translation is CASATSRGQGGELFF.